The 14 T cell receptor beta chains in this list originate from one sample, sequenced in a study of radiation and T cells in renal cell carcinoma. Noted time point: baseline pretreatment blood. Treatment noted: 15 Gy SBRT to primary tumor, nephrectomy 4 weeks later. The table came from immunoSEQ multiplex PCR; TCRdb's copy has only in-frame clones and leaves some out. Of about 50,000 clones in the sample, about 80% were seen once. This specimen consisted of blood, obtained from a patient whose treatment included radiotherapy and nephrectomy. The source of these receptors is a woman aged 65 to 85 with renal cell carcinoma.

This clone showed up just a few times. This chain joins TRBV2 and TRBJ1-1, with 10 bases fitting TRBD1. V lost 5 bases, J lost 1 base, and 1 base stayed unmatched. CDR1 is SNHLY and CDR2 is FYNNEI in the germline V gene. The length of the CDR3 is 14 residues. CDR3 sequence: CASSRTGGNTEAFF. In nucleotides, the CDR3 is TGTGCCAGCAGTCGGACAGGGGGGAACACTGAAGCTTTCTTT.

The chain combines TRBV7-2 with TRBJ1-1; 10 nucleotides line up with TRBD1. Germline assignment: CDR1 SGHTA and CDR2 FQGNSA. The length of the CDR3 is 13 residues. Germline trimming cut 5 bases from V and 11 bases from J; bases unmatched to any gene: 8. DNA of the CDR3: TGTGCCAGCAGCACCCGACAGGGGGCGAAGGCTTTCTTT. It specifies CASSTRQGAKAFF.

CDR3 sequence (DNA): TGTGCCAGCAGTTTATCCAGGGCTGGAAACACCATATATTTT. Its protein product is CASSLSRAGNTIYF. The rearrangement joins TRBV27 to TRBJ1-3; tentative D call: TRBD1 (5 bases). V shed 0 bases and J shed 2 bases, with 5 bases lying between them. Per germline, CDR1 MNHEY and CDR2 SMNVEV (reference sequence). The length of the CDR3 is 14 residues.

The chain uses TRBV11-2 and TRBJ2-2; tentative D call: TRBD2 (5 bases). Trimming shortened V by 8 bases and J by 0 bases, and 13 bases separated the two germline ends. Germline CDR1 is SGHAT and CDR2 is FQNNGV. The CDR3 covers 15 residues. CDR3 protein: CASEWGASNTGELFF. The CDR3, as DNA: TGTGCCAGCGAATGGGGAGCGTCGAACACCGGGGAGCTGTTTTTT.

The chain links TRBV18 to TRBJ2-5; the D is unclear. Trimming cost V 5 bases and J 5 bases, with 12 bases left between them. CDR1 is KGHSH, CDR2 LQKENI, per germline. The CDR3 has 13 amino acids. This chain's CDR3 is CASSSGGRETQYF. As DNA, the CDR3 is TGTGCCAGCTCATCGGGCGGTAGGGAGACCCAGTACTTC.

V usage is TRBV20-1 and J usage is TRBJ1-1, with no clear D. CDR3 length: 11 residues. Germline V gene data show CDR1 as DFQATT and CDR2 as SNEGSKA (reference sequence). The germline V and J ends were trimmed by 5 bases and 6 bases, with 10 bases remaining between them. The CDR3 reads CSAYRAAEAFF. CDR3 nucleotide sequence: TGCAGTGCTTATAGGGCGGCTGAAGCTTTCTTT.

The genes are TRBV4-3 and TRBJ1-4, with 8 nucleotides matching TRBD1. From germline, CDR1 is LGHNA and CDR2 YSLEER. With V trimmed by 1 base and J by 6 bases, 7 bases remained unmatched. The CDR3 contains 16 residues. CDR3 amino acids: CASSQAQGAPDEKLFF. The CDR3 region has the DNA TGCGCCAGCAGCCAAGCGCAGGGGGCACCAGATGAAAAACTGTTTTTT.

This clone is a singleton in its sample. The rearrangement joins TRBV19 to TRBJ1-3, with D tentatively TRBD1 (5 bases). This CDR3 contains 17 residues. Germline V lookup: CDR1 LNHDA, CDR2 SQIVND (reference sequence). Between the trimmed V and J ends, which lost 2 bases and 1 base, there was a span of 15 bases. The CDR3 nucleotides are TGTGCCAGTAGTATACGTGGGGCCCGGAGGTCTGGAAACACCATATATTTT. Its protein is CASSIRGARRSGNTIYF. Looking up the rest from reference TRBV19 and TRBJ1-3 gives the full variable domain: DGGITQSPKYLFRKEGQNVTLSCEQNLNHDAMYWYRQDPGQGLRLIYYSQIVNDFQKGDIAEGYSVSREKKESFPLTVTSAQKNPTAFYLCASSIRGARRSGNTIYFGEGSWLTVV.

This clone was seen a single time. V is TRBV27 and J is TRBJ2-2; D is ambiguous. The length of the CDR3 is 12 residues. Trimming stripped 3 bases from V and 6 bases from J, with 5 bases between. Germline CDR1 reads MNHEY; CDR2 reads SMNVEV (reference sequence). This CDR3 reads CASSFFSGELFF. CDR3 bases: TGTGCCAGCAGTTTTTTTTCCGGGGAGCTGTTTTTT.

This chain uses TRBV28 with TRBJ1-3; 11 bases line up with TRBD1. The CDR3 has 16 residues. V was pared by 5 bases and J by 4 bases, with 7 bases of the junction left unmatched. The V gene's germline CDR1 is MDHEN and CDR2 SYDVKM. The CDR3, as DNA: TGTGCCAGCAGTACGCAGGGACAGGGGGGGGGAAACACCATATATTTT. Translated, it gives CASSTQGQGGGNTIYF.

The chain links TRBV11-3 to TRBJ2-3, with 10 bases that match TRBD1. With 5 bases clipped from V and 7 bases from J, the junction kept 18 bases outside the gene matches. Per germline, CDR1 SGHNT and CDR2 YENEEA. CDR3 size: 18 residues. The CDR3 here is CASSPTGTGAAGGNTQYF. In DNA, the CDR3 is TGTGCCAGCAGCCCGACCGGGACAGGGGCCGCAGGAGGGAATACGCAGTATTTT.

This clone has a handful of counts. CDR3 coding DNA: TGTGCCATCAGTACCAGAGTAGCAGGGGGACCAACCGGGGAGCTGTTTTTT. It codes for CAISTRVAGGPTGELFF. The V call is TRBV10-3, the J call TRBJ2-2; 7 bases line up with TRBD1. Germline CDR1 is ENHRY and CDR2 is SYGVKD. The CDR3 is 17 amino acids. The V gene end was trimmed by 5 bases and the J gene end by 5 bases; junction bases not matched to a gene: 14.

The CDR3 DNA sequence: TGTGCCAGCAGCCCCCCTGCGGGAGGGGACAATGAGCAGTTCTTC. Protein product: CASSPPAGGDNEQFF. The chain links TRBV5-4 to TRBJ2-1, with 9 bases matching TRBD2. The trim removed 4 bases at V and 5 bases at J, leaving 7 bases unmatched. Germline CDR1 and CDR2: SGHNT and YYREEE (reference sequence). The CDR3 is 15 amino acids.

This chain joins TRBV28 and TRBJ2-5, with D tentatively TRBD1 (6 bases). The V end was cut by 8 bases, the J end by 4 bases, with 14 bases between. Germline CDR1 is MDHEN and CDR2 is SYDVKM. The CDR3 length is 13 residues. CDR3: CASVAGARETQYF. CDR3 nucleotides: TGTGCCAGCGTGGCAGGGGCAAGAGAGACCCAGTACTTC.